One TCR beta chain is described in this entry. Samples came from healthy bone marrow donors. Unrecorded immune exposures were likely, despite nominal health at sampling. This CDR3 has 14 residues. Germline loops: CDR1 SGHRS, CDR2 YFSETQ. V gave up 1 base and J gave up 3 bases, with 11 bases separating them. PCR involved 60 Vbeta and 13 Jbeta primers. Profiled with immunoSEQ multiplex PCR; TCRdb holds only in-frame clones, not every one. The table records some 150,000 clones, 80% of them present only once. This entry comes from a study of cytomegalovirus exposure and HLA in healthy donors. This receptor was obtained from a man aged 18 to 30 in good health and CMV-seropositive. This chain links TRBV5-1 with TRBJ2-7; no reliable D call. The specimen was PBMCs. This CDR3 is CASSLSGENYEQYF. CDR3 DNA: TGCGCCAGCAGCTTGTCTGGAGAGAACTACGAGCAGTACTTC.